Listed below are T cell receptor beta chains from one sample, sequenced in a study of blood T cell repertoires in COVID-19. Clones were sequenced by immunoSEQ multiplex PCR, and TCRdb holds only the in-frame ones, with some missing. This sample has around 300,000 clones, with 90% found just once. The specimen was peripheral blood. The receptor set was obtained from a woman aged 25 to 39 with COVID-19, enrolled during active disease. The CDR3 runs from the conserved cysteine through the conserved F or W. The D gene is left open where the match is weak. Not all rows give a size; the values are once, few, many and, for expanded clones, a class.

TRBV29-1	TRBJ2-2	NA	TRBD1	CSTRTGGGNTGELFF	TGCAGCACCCGGACAGGGGGCGGTAACACCGGGGAGCTGTTTTTT
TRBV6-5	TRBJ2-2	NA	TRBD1	CASSSPQGSPTGELFF	TGTGCCAGCAGTTCCCCACAGGGGTCCCCCACCGGGGAGCTGTTTTTT
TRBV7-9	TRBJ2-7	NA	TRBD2	CASSLASLAGEQYF	TGTGCCAGCAGCTTAGCTAGCCTAGCGGGGGAGCAGTACTTC
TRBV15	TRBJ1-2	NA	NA	CATSRDLSDSPGYTF	TGTGCCACCAGCAGAGATCTGAGCGACTCTCCTGGCTACACCTTC
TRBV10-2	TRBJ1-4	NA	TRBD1	CASSESGQPEEKLFF	TGCGCCAGCAGTGAGTCGGGACAGCCGGAAGAAAAACTGTTTTTT
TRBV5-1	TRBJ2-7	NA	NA	CASSPGLTYEQYF	TGCGCCAGCAGCCCAGGGTTGACCTACGAGCAGTACTTC
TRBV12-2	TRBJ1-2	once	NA	CASRSFTGRVNDGYTF	TGTGCAAGTCGCTCCTTTACCGGCAGGGTGAACGATGGCTACACCTTC
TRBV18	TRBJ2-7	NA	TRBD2	CASSPSGVYEQYF	TGTGCCAGCTCACCAAGCGGGGTCTACGAGCAGTACTTC
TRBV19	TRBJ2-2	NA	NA	CASSTSGLLTGELFF	TGTGCCAGTAGTACATCGGGACTCCTAACCGGGGAGCTGTTTTTT
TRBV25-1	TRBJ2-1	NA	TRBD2	CASSEYSGGSYNEQFF	TGTGCCAGCAGTGAATATAGTGGCGGGAGCTACAATGAGCAGTTCTTC
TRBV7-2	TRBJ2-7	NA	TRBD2	CASSLGRERNEQYF	TGTGCCAGCAGCTTAGGGCGGGAGAGGAACGAGCAGTACTTC
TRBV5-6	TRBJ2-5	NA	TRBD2	CASSRVTSGGQETQYF	TGTGCCAGCAGCCGCGTGACTAGCGGGGGCCAAGAGACTCAGTACTTC
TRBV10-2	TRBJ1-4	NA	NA	CASSEPRDTEKLFF	TGCGCCAGCAGTGAGCCCCGGGACACTGAAAAACTGTTTTTT
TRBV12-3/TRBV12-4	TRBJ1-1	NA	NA	CASSSRVNTEAFF	TGTGCCAGCAGTTCACGAGTTAACACTGAAGCTTTCTTT
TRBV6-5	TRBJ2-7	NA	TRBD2	CASSFRGGTTGAEQYF	TGTGCCAGCAGTTTTCGGGGGGGGACGACAGGAGCCGAGCAGTACTTC
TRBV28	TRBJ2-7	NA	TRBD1	CASSGQVVTYEQYF	TGTGCCAGCAGCGGACAGGTAGTTACCTACGAGCAGTACTTC
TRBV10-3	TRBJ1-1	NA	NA	CAISPKNLGEAFF	TGTGCCATCAGCCCTAAGAATTTGGGCGAAGCTTTCTTT
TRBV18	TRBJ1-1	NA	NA	CPKTSAEQGRAWTEAFF	TGTCCGAAAACCTCCGCCGAACAGGGTAGGGCGTGGACTGAAGCTTTCTTT
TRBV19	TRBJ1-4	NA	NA	CASSTWKGSQNNEKLFF	TGTGCCAGTAGTACGTGGAAAGGATCACAGAATAATGAAAAACTGTTTTTT
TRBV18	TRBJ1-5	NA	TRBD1	CASSLPDRGQPQHF	TGTGCCAGCTCACTTCCGGACAGGGGACAGCCCCAGCATTTT
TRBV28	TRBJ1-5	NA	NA	CATSGQFNQPQHF	TGTGCCACTTCCGGACAGTTCAATCAGCCCCAGCATTTT
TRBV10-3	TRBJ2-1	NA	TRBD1	CAISTGDGEQFF	TGTGCCATCAGTACAGGGGATGGCGAGCAGTTCTTC
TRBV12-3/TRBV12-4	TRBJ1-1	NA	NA	CASSQGDTEAFF	TGTGCCAGCTCCCAAGGAGACACTGAAGCTTTCTTT
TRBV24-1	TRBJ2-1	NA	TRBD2	CATSPRAAGGSRSYNEQFF	TGTGCCACCAGTCCGAGGGCCGCGGGCGGGAGTAGGTCCTACAATGAGCAGTTCTTC
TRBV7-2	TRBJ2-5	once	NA	CASSTGTIIETQYF	TGTGCCAGCAGCACCGGGACAATCATTGAGACCCAGTACTTC
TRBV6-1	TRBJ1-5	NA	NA	CASSEAGGLHQPQHF	TGTGCCAGCAGTGAAGCGGGAGGGCTTCATCAGCCCCAGCATTTT
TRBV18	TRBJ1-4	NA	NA	CASSPGPEAEKLFF	TGTGCCAGCTCACCAGGTCCGGAGGCTGAAAAACTGTTTTTT
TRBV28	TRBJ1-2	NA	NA	CASSSRGLVGGYTF	TGTGCCAGCAGCTCGAGGGGGTTGGTGGGCGGCTACACCTTC
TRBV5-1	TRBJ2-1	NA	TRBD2	CASSLALAASYNEQFF	TGCGCCAGCAGCTTGGCCCTAGCGGCCTCCTACAATGAGCAGTTCTTC
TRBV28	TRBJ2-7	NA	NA	CASSATSLSSYEQYF	TGTGCCAGCAGTGCTACTAGTTTGAGCTCCTACGAGCAGTACTTC
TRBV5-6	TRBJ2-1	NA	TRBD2	CASSYRASGTNNEQFF	TGTGCCAGCAGCTATCGAGCTAGCGGGACCAACAATGAGCAGTTCTTC